This T cell receptor beta chain was recovered during a study of cytomegalovirus exposure and HLA in healthy donors. For the study at large: The Caucasian-associated ancestry cluster contained more than 75% of the 300 to 450 genotyped donors.

V was cut by 1 base and J by 3 bases, with 15 bases left in between. The CDR3 has 17 residues. Germline loops: CDR1 LNHDA, CDR2 SQIVND (reference sequence). To note about this clone: Its antigen remains unidentified.

PCR used 60 Vbeta primers and 13 Jbeta primers. Data came from immunoSEQ multiplex PCR; TCRdb stores just in-frame clones and leaves some out. The sample contains some 90,000 clones, more than 70% of which appear only once. Study outcomes and limitations: Prior analysis indicated that the majority of TCR beta V segments exhibited productivity approximately 87% or approximately 30% of the time.

Specimen: PBMCs. The chain joins TRBV19 to TRBJ2-2, with a tentative D call TRBD1 (6 bases). The sequence derives from a middle-aged man in good health and CMV-seronegative. The CDR3 region is CASSIGSVAGDTGELFF. The CDR3 nucleotides read TGTGCCAGTAGTATAGGATCTGTTGCAGGGGACACCGGGGAGCTGTTTTTT.